This TCR beta chain stems from a study of vaccination and CD4 T cells after COVID-19. On the study more broadly: Overlapping spike peptides of SARS-CoV-2, HCoV-NL63, HCoV-OC43 and HCoV-229E were used, and cells were stimulated with them. No peptide, an HIV-1 Nef pool, or a CEFX pool was what each control culture received. Study-wide results and caveats: The authors identified 304 of 307 vaccine-specific clones in convalescent patients as spike mono-reactive.

About this clonotype itself: The antigen is not known.

The Oncomine TCR Beta short-read assay was applied to DNA of cultured CD4+ T cells. TCRdb passed the PCR reads through MiXCR, listing each CDR3 protein once. The sample lists 15,000 to 19,000 distinct CDR3 sequences, 40% to 45% seen once, with approximately 22% in the top ten. The treatment denotes: roughly 10-day PBMC culture with coronavirus spike peptide pools or control peptides (ViraFEST assay). The V segment lost 6 bases and the J segment 2 bases; nucleotides outside the gene matches: 8. CDR3 length: 16 amino acids. CDR1 is SGHAT and CDR2 is FQNNGV in the germline V gene. The genes are TRBV11-2 and TRBJ2-3, with TRBD2 identical over 10 bases. This TCR was recovered from a human donor with COVID-19. The sample comprised cultured CD4+ T cells from blood. CDR3 loop: CASRLQAGGYTDTQYF. In DNA, the CDR3 is TGTGCCAGCAGATTACAAGCGGGGGGGTACACAGATACGCAGTATTTT.